This T cell receptor (beta chain) was recorded in a study of T cell responses to AZD1222 COVID-19 vaccine. The CDR3 extends over 17 amino acids. For this clone: What it binds is not known.

Findings and caveats of the study: Among the donors, most were white British and more were female, and clonal diversity was possibly underestimated.

Some clones are missing from TCRdb's copy, which holds only in-frame ones; the method was immunoSEQ multiplex PCR. The table includes fewer than 130,000 clones, about 85% detected once. The sequence was collected from an adult who received the AZD1222 COVID-19 vaccine. The specimen comprised peripheral blood, sampled 28 days after the second AZD1222 dose. The chain joins TRBV21-1 to TRBJ1-2; the D call TRBD1 from the table was never checked on the DNA. TRBV21-1 is described as a pseudogene. Here the CDR3 DNA reads TGTGCCAGCAGCAAAGGGAGACAGGGCCAGCTGAGGTATGGCTACACCTTC. Its translation is CASSKGRQGQLRYGYTF.